The clone carrying this T cell receptor beta chain was picked up many times. Its antigen remains unknown. Sample time point: newly diagnosed GD, antithyroid drugs for less than 3 months. With RNA extracted from PBMCs as input, the TCR library was made. An endocrinology unit in Xi'an, China, supplied the patients. From germline, CDR1 is LNHDA and CDR2 SQIVND (reference sequence). The CDR3 runs 13 residues. V dropped 5 bases and J dropped 2; count of bases not matched to a gene: 2. Relying on iRepertoire HTBI primers and Arm-PCR of CDR3 regions, the team built TCR beta libraries. TCRdb itself ran the multiplex PCR reads through MiXCR, one entry per CDR3 protein. The data show around 230,000 distinct CDR3 sequences, approximately 20% seen once. This entry belongs to a study of regulatory T cells in long-lasting Graves disease. Study-wide background: Graves' patients with a new diagnosis had received antithyroid drugs under 3 months. Study conclusions and caveats: Newly diagnosed Graves' patients exceeded persistent ones in TCR diversity. There were preferences for TRBV28, TRBJ1-2 and TRBJ2-5 in persistent disease.

The specimen comprised peripheral blood mononuclear cells (PBMCs), sampled at new diagnosis, from a patient treated with antithyroid drugs. The receptor's source is a female donor with Graves disease. V gene TRBV19 combines with J gene TRBJ2-5; TRBD1 aligns across 7 bases. The CDR3 nucleotides read TGTGCCAGTAGTCAACAGGGGCAAGAGACCCAGTACTTC. It encodes CASSQQGQETQYF. The complete variable domain, with remaining parts taken from reference TRBV19 and TRBJ2-5, reads DGGITQSPKYLFRKEGQNVTLSCEQNLNHDAMYWYRQDPGQGLRLIYYSQIVNDFQKGDIAEGYSVSREKKESFPLTVTSAQKNPTAFYLCASSQQGQETQYFGPGTRLLVL.